These 9 T cell receptor beta chains were all obtained from the same sample, sequenced in a study of CD4 T cells in relation to SARS-CoV-2 and coronaviruses. Their target antigens are unknown. Unexposed donor CD4+ T cells date from 2011-2018, before the COVID-19 pandemic. CD4+ T cells were isolated from the cells after 10 days of culture. The assay was immunoSEQ multiplex PCR, and TCRdb's table has in-frame clones only and misses some. The repertoire holds 21,000 or so clones, with about 80% as singletons. The sample was CD4+ T cells from PBMCs, cultured in vitro. Every receptor here comes from a human donor in good health.

This chain joins TRBV28 and TRBJ1-5; D not resolved. V lost 7 bases and J 4 bases, leaving 8 bases between the germline ends. The V gene's germline CDR1 is MDHEN and CDR2 SYDVKM. This CDR3 has 12 residues. The chain's CDR3 is CASKGGNQPQHF. In DNA form, the CDR3 reads TGTGCCAGCAAGGGAGGGAATCAGCCCCAGCATTTT.

This clone was detected a few times. V and J are TRBV27 and TRBJ1-2; D remains unclear. CDR3 length: 15 residues. The V and J ends lost 1 base and 6 bases respectively, with 15 bases between them. CDR1 and CDR2 from the germline V gene are MNHEY and SMNVEV (reference sequence). CDR3 in DNA: TGTGCCAGCAGTTTATATCCCCCGATTCTTAATGGCTACACCTTC. The encoded protein is CASSLYPPILNGYTF.

The chain carries TRBV30 and TRBJ1-1; D gene unclear. V lost 2 bases to trimming and J lost 2 bases, with 15 bases between them. The length of the CDR3 is 15 residues. Per germline, CDR1 GTSNPN and CDR2 SVGIG (reference sequence). This chain's CDR3 is CAWSSKRADNTEAFF. The CDR3 DNA is TGTGCCTGGAGTTCAAAACGGGCAGATAACACTGAAGCTTTCTTT.

The V call is TRBV18, the J call TRBJ1-1, with D perhaps matching TRBD1 (6 bases). Trimming removed 3 bases at V and 0 bases at J, with 11 bases between. The CDR3 extends over 15 amino acids. In germline, CDR1 is KGHSH, CDR2 LQKENI. The CDR3 DNA follows: TGTGCCAGCTCACCTGGACAGCCGATGAACACTGAAGCTTTCTTT. Its translation is CASSPGQPMNTEAFF.

This chain links TRBV19 with TRBJ2-1, with TRBD2 matching 11 bases. With 3 bases clipped from V and 3 bases from J, the junction kept 4 bases outside the gene matches. The CDR3 runs 16 residues. CDR1 and CDR2 from the germline V gene are LNHDA and SQIVND (reference sequence). The CDR3 spells CASSIGTSGGYNEQFF. CDR3 bases: TGTGCCAGTAGTATTGGGACTAGCGGAGGCTACAATGAGCAGTTCTTC.

This chain links TRBV27 with TRBJ1-5; no reliable D call. CDR3 length equals 16 residues. Trimming cost V 4 bases and J 0 bases, with 13 bases left between them. Germline CDR1 is MNHEY and CDR2 is SMNVEV (reference sequence). This CDR3 is CASSSDGGYSNQPQHF. Written as DNA, the CDR3 is TGTGCCAGCAGTTCTGACGGAGGTTATAGCAATCAGCCCCAGCATTTT.

This clone was seen once. The V call is TRBV15, the J call TRBJ2-7, with 8 bases that match TRBD1. The V gene's germline CDR1 is LNHNV and CDR2 YYDKDF (reference sequence). J gave up 5 bases and V 7 bases, and 4 bases lay outside the gene matches. The CDR3 loop spans 12 amino acids. The CDR3 loop is CATTPRGHEQYF. CDR3 bases: TGTGCCACCACTCCCAGGGGGCACGAGCAGTACTTC.

The CDR3 DNA reads as TGTGCCAGCAGCCCGACAGGGTCGATCTATGGCTACACCTTC. Amino acid sequence: CASSPTGSIYGYTF. The rearrangement links TRBV27 to TRBJ1-2; 7 bases agree with TRBD1. The CDR3 length is 14 residues. The germline V gene has CDR1 MNHEY and CDR2 SMNVEV (reference sequence). Losses at the gene ends were 6 bases for V and 4 bases for J; bases not matched to a gene: 8.

The chain combines TRBV5-1 with TRBJ2-1; tentatively, D is TRBD1 (5 bases). The ends were cut back, 3 bases at V and 3 bases at J, with 10 bases in the middle. This CDR3 is built from 14 residues. Germline-derived CDR1 and CDR2 are SGHRS and YFSETQ. The CDR3 coding sequence is TGCGCCAGCAGCTCACAGGAAAACTACAATGAGCAGTTCTTC. Translation gives CASSSQENYNEQFF. Full variable domain (outside the CDR3, taken from reference TRBV5-1 and TRBJ2-1): KAGVTQTPRYLIKTRGQQVTLSCSPISGHRSVSWYQQTPGQGLQFLFEYFSETQRNKGNFPGRFSGRQFSNSRSEMNVSTLELGDSALYLCASSSQENYNEQFFGPGTRLTVL.